A selection of T cell receptor beta chains follows, all from one sample in a study of blood T cell repertoires in COVID-19. Profiled with immunoSEQ multiplex PCR; TCRdb holds only in-frame clones, not every one. The sample comprises about 240,000 clones, 70% to 90% of which are singletons, and 3% to 4% rests with the top ten. Sequencing was done on a sample of PBMCs or T cells enriched from blood (not recorded which). These receptors were taken from a woman between 40 and 50 years old with acute COVID-19. Each CDR3 is given with its conserved first and last residue. Fields, in order: V gene, D gene, J gene, clone size, CDR3 protein, CDR3 DNA. D genes are given only for firm matches. Some rows have no size entry. The others give once, few or many, or a class for an expanded clone.

V: TRBV27; D: NA; J: TRBJ1-1; size: NA; CDR3: CASSFDLGASEAFF; DNA: TGTGCCAGCAGTTTTGACTTGGGGGCATCTGAAGCTTTCTTT
V: TRBV4-1; D: NA; J: TRBJ2-7; size: NA; CDR3: CASSQDPNARGYEQYF; DNA: TGCGCCAGCAGCCAAGATCCCAATGCCAGGGGATACGAGCAGTACTTC
V: TRBV5-1; D: TRBD2; J: TRBJ2-1; size: once; CDR3: CASSLGTSGSNEQFF; DNA: TGCGCCAGCAGCTTAGGGACTAGCGGGAGCAATGAGCAGTTCTTC
V: TRBV28; D: NA; J: TRBJ1-1; size: NA; CDR3: CASSLEIEAFF; DNA: TGTGCCAGCAGTCTAGAGATTGAAGCTTTCTTT
V: TRBV19; D: TRBD1; J: TRBJ1-5; size: once; CDR3: CASSIRGQALNQPQHF; DNA: TGTGCCAGTAGTATACGCGGACAGGCTCTAAATCAGCCCCAGCATTTT
V: TRBV19; D: NA; J: TRBJ2-6; size: many; CDR3: CASSMNRVGSGANVLTF; DNA: TGTGCCAGTAGTATGAACAGGGTAGGGTCTGGGGCCAACGTCCTGACTTTC
V: TRBV10-3; D: TRBD2; J: TRBJ2-7; size: NA; CDR3: CAIRTSGNYEQYF; DNA: TGTGCCATCAGGACTAGCGGGAACTACGAGCAGTACTTC
V: TRBV6-5; D: TRBD2; J: TRBJ2-2; size: NA; CDR3: CASGSLAGGTGELFF; DNA: TGTGCCAGCGGCAGTCTAGCGGGAGGTACCGGGGAGCTGTTTTTT
V: TRBV4-2; D: TRBD2; J: TRBJ2-1; size: NA; CDR3: CASSQGLAVYNEQFF; DNA: TGTGCCAGCAGCCAAGGACTAGCGGTATACAATGAGCAGTTCTTC
V: TRBV29-1; D: NA; J: TRBJ2-1; size: few; CDR3: CSVAVVEQFF; DNA: TGCAGCGTTGCGGTGGTTGAGCAGTTCTTC
V: TRBV19; D: TRBD2; J: TRBJ2-2; size: NA; CDR3: CASSPGTSGSVGELFF; DNA: TGTGCCAGTAGTCCCGGGACTAGCGGGAGTGTGGGGGAGCTGTTTTTT
V: TRBV18; D: NA; J: TRBJ2-5; size: NA; CDR3: CASSPSGQSQYF; DNA: TGTGCCAGCTCACCATCCGGACAGTCCCAGTACTTC